A single sample gave rise to the 11 T cell receptor beta chains below, sequenced in a study of identical twins. Each CDR3 protein gets one entry after TCRdb re-called the 5' RACE reads with MiXCR. Among 200,000 to 300,000 distinct CDR3 sequences listed, roughly 7% were seen once. Separately, the same data were catalogued under a study of yellow fever vaccine responses in identical twins.

Sequencing was performed on memory (CD45RO+) T cells sorted from blood. These receptors all stem from a woman aged 18-29 years in good health.

The V gene is TRBV12-3 or TRBV12-4, the J gene TRBJ1-4, with D hard to call. This CDR3 comprises 14 residues. Trimming stripped 5 bases from V and 6 bases from J, with 13 bases between. The CDR3 DNA reads as TGTGCCAGCAGTGACGGGCGTTGGCATGAAAAACTGTTTTTT. Translated: CASSDGRWHEKLFF.

In this sample, this clonotype turned up a few times. The chain is built from TRBV18 and TRBJ2-3; 12 bases match TRBD2. This CDR3 spans 17 amino acids. Germline V CDR1 and CDR2: KGHSH, LQKENI. Germline trimming cut 0 bases from V and 5 bases from J; bases unmatched to any gene: 6. The CDR3 spells CASSPPTSGGRRDTQYF. CDR3 DNA: TGTGCCAGCTCACCACCGACTAGCGGGGGTAGAAGAGATACGCAGTATTTT.

This clonotype appeared many times. This rearrangement joins TRBV7-2 to TRBJ2-1; D perhaps matches TRBD2 (5 bases). Per germline, CDR1 SGHTA and CDR2 FQGNSA. The CDR3 has 17 amino acids. Trimming took off 0 bases at V and 0 bases at J, with 12 bases between the two ends. This CDR3 reads CASSLAFSTSSYNEQFF. The CDR3 DNA is TGTGCCAGCAGCTTAGCGTTTAGCACTAGCTCCTACAATGAGCAGTTCTTC.

The chain uses TRBV15 and TRBJ2-5; TRBD1 aligns across 7 bases. The length of the CDR3 is 15 residues. The germline V gene encodes CDR1 LNHNV and CDR2 YYDKDF (reference sequence). V lost 4 bases, J lost 1 base, and 6 bases stayed unmatched. Here the CDR3 reads CATSIKGALQETQYF. The CDR3 DNA reads as TGTGCCACCAGCATAAAGGGGGCACTCCAAGAGACCCAGTACTTC.

This chain joins TRBV12-3 or TRBV12-4 and TRBJ2-2; 9 bases map to TRBD1. The length of the CDR3 is 16 residues. The trim removed 7 bases at V and 4 bases at J, leaving 10 bases unmatched. CDR3 region: CASTLTGGMSTGELFF. CDR3 DNA sequence: TGTGCCAGCACTCTGACAGGGGGGATGAGCACCGGGGAGCTGTTTTTT.

At least ten counts were recorded for this clonotype. The CDR3 sequence: CASSTGLAGTSTDTQYF. The CDR3 nucleotides read TGTGCCAGCAGTACGGGACTAGCGGGAACTAGCACAGATACGCAGTATTTT. The chain has TRBV5-4 and TRBJ2-3; TRBD2 aligns across 13 bases. V lost 5 bases and J lost 0; bases outside the gene matches: 6. The CDR3 runs to 17 residues. CDR1 SGHNT and CDR2 YYREEE come from the germline V gene (reference sequence).

This clonotype came up many times. This sequence joins TRBV7-2 and TRBJ2-2; D is uncertain. Germline V gene sequence: CDR1 SGHTA, CDR2 FQGNSA. The V and J ends lost 3 bases and 3 bases respectively, with 2 bases between them. There are 12 residues in the CDR3. The CDR3 DNA follows: TGTGCCAGCAGCTTTTACACCGGGGAGCTGTTTTTT. It specifies CASSFYTGELFF.

This clonotype has just a few counts. This chain connects TRBV4-1 to TRBJ2-2; 8 positions agree with TRBD2. J gave up 4 bases and V 0 bases, and 10 bases lay outside the gene matches. CDR1 MGHRA and CDR2 YSYEKL come from the germline V gene. The CDR3 is 18 residues long. Here the CDR3 DNA reads TGCGCCAGCAGCCAAGATGAGGCACGGGGGGGCCCCACCGGGGAGCTGTTTTTT. It codes for CASSQDEARGGPTGELFF.

The V gene is TRBV27, the J gene TRBJ1-2; tentative D call: TRBD1 (6 bases). Trimming removed 6 bases at V and 0 bases at J, with 14 bases between. Germline CDR1 reads MNHEY; CDR2 reads SMNVEV (reference sequence). The CDR3 runs 15 residues. CDR3 coding DNA: TGTGCCAGCAGCTGGGGAGGGGGAGCTAACTATGGCTACACCTTC. Its protein is CASSWGGGANYGYTF.

In its sample, this clonotype was seen many times. The chain couples TRBV24-1 to TRBJ2-5, with 7 bases aligning to TRBD1. This CDR3 has 14 residues. The V gene end was trimmed by 7 bases and the J gene end by 2 bases; junction bases not matched to a gene: 6. CDR1 KGHDR and CDR2 SFDVKD come from the germline V gene. CDR3 sequence (DNA): TGTGCCACCAGGACACACAGGGGTCAAGAGACCCAGTACTTC. It encodes CATRTHRGQETQYF.

This clonotype came up many times. This chain links TRBV28 with TRBJ1-1; 7 bases map to TRBD1. The V and J ends lost 4 bases and 5 bases, in that order; junction bases with no gene match: 10. The CDR3 has 15 residues. CDR1 is MDHEN and CDR2 is SYDVKM in the germline V gene. The CDR3 nucleotides read TGTGCCAGCAGTTCTCAGACAGGGATTGGGACTGAAGCTTTCTTT. Its translation: CASSSQTGIGTEAFF. Filled out from reference TRBV28 and TRBJ1-1, the complete variable domain reads DVKVTQSSRYLVKRTGEKVFLECVQDMDHENMFWYRQDPGLGLRLIYFSYDVKMKEKGDIPEGYSVSREKKERFSLILESASTNQTSMYLCASSSQTGIGTEAFFGQGTRLTVV.